These 11 T cell receptor beta chains share one sample of origin, sequenced in a study of CD8+ T cells in alopecia areata. Once RNA had been extracted, it was reverse transcribed into cDNA to act as the sequencing template. TCRdb's table, derived via immunoSEQ multiplex PCR, lists solely in-frame clones and lacks some. This sample has about 210,000 clones, with under 75% found just once. Treatment reported: oral pan-JAK inhibitor, 5-10 mg twice daily. The sample was CD4+ T cells sorted from blood, taken at week 4, from a patient treated with tofacitinib. The receptors were gathered from a human donor with alopecia areata.

This clone was recorded a few times. V and J are TRBV11-2 and TRBJ2-5, with 9 bases identical to TRBD2. The CDR3 is 15 residues long. Germline trimming cut 5 bases from V and 6 bases from J; bases unmatched to any gene: 10. Germline V CDR1 and CDR2: SGHAT, FQNNGV. CDR3 coding DNA: TGTGCCAGCAGCCCAGCGGGGGGCGGGGTACAGACCCAGTACTTC. It yields the protein CASSPAGGGVQTQYF.

This clone has just a few counts. The chain is built from TRBV5-6 and TRBJ2-2, with D maybe TRBD1 (6 bases). The CDR3 contains 13 residues. The germline V and J ends were trimmed by 7 bases and 5 bases, with 12 bases remaining between them. Germline V gene data show CDR1 as SGHDT and CDR2 as YYEEEE. In DNA form, the CDR3 reads TGTGCCAGCGGATTGAGGGGGACCGGGGAGCTGTTTTTT. It is translated as CASGLRGTGELFF.

The gene calls are TRBV7-3 and TRBJ2-1; D is perhaps TRBD2 (6 bases). The CDR3 length is 15 residues. V was shortened by 5 bases and J by 7 bases, with 18 bases between the two germline ends. Germline V lookup: CDR1 SGHTA, CDR2 FQGTGA. DNA for the CDR3: TGTGCCAGCAGCACACAAGGCGGGATATTGAATGAGCAGTTCTTC. It specifies CASSTQGGILNEQFF.

This clone was seen once. The chain employs TRBV30 and TRBJ2-7; TRBD1 aligns across 7 bases. The CDR3 consists of 14 residues. Trimming took 1 base from V and 2 from J; bases not matched to a gene: 5. CDR1 is GTSNPN and CDR2 is SVGIG in the germline V gene (reference sequence). CDR3 coding DNA: TGTGCCTGGAGTGATCGACAGGGCACCTACGAGCAGTACTTC. It yields the protein CAWSDRQGTYEQYF.

This clone was picked up a small number of times. V is TRBV5-1 and J is TRBJ2-3, with a tentative D call TRBD2 (5 bases). The germline V gene has CDR1 SGHRS and CDR2 YFSETQ. Trimming removed 7 bases at V and 1 base at J, with 13 bases between. This CDR3 region has 14 residues. CDR3 nucleotide sequence: TGCGCCAGCGGCGTCCAGAGGGGCACAGATACGCAGTATTTT. It codes for CASGVQRGTDTQYF.

The chain combines TRBV5-6 with TRBJ2-5; D remains unclear. The CDR3 is 11 amino acids. Trimming shortened V by 4 bases and J by 2 bases, and 3 bases separated the two germline ends. The germline gives CDR1 SGHDT, CDR2 YYEEEE. The CDR3 nucleotides are TGTGCCAGCAGCGAACAAGAGACCCAGTACTTC. This encodes CASSEQETQYF.

This chain links TRBV5-6 with TRBJ1-5, with a possible D match to TRBD1 (5 bases). Germline CDR1 is SGHDT and CDR2 is YYEEEE. Trimming left V 5 bases short and J 8 bases short, with 17 bases between. The CDR3 has 14 amino acids. Here the CDR3 DNA reads TGTGCCAGCAGTCCCATGGGGGTGCCGGAGCCCCAGCATTTT. Amino acid sequence: CASSPMGVPEPQHF. The complete variable domain, with remaining parts taken from reference TRBV5-6 and TRBJ1-5, reads DAGVTQSPTHLIKTRGQQVTLRCSPKSGHDTVSWYQQALGQGPQFIFQYYEEEERQRGNFPDRFSGHQFPNYSSELNVNALLLGDSALYLCASSPMGVPEPQHFGDGTRLSIL.

Regarding this clone: The sample carries other DNA sequences with the same CDR3. V usage is TRBV5-6 and J usage is TRBJ1-5, with 7 nucleotides matching TRBD1. V shed 4 bases and J 2 bases; nucleotides not matched to a gene: 0. The CDR3 consists of 13 residues. Germline CDR1 SGHDT, CDR2 YYEEEE. CDR3: CASSGQGNQPQHF. CDR3 nucleotide sequence: TGTGCCAGCAGCGGACAGGGCAATCAGCCCCAGCATTTT. Full variable domain (remainder filled in from reference TRBV5-6 and TRBJ1-5): DAGVTQSPTHLIKTRGQQVTLRCSPKSGHDTVSWYQQALGQGPQFIFQYYEEEERQRGNFPDRFSGHQFPNYSSELNVNALLLGDSALYLCASSGQGNQPQHFGDGTRLSIL.

This chain connects TRBV30 to TRBJ2-1; TRBD2 aligns across 8 bases. Germline assignment: CDR1 GTSNPN and CDR2 SVGIG (reference sequence). The CDR3 extends over 15 amino acids. The ends lost 1 base at V and 8 bases at J; junction bases unmatched: 10. The CDR3 DNA sequence: TGTGCCTGGAGTGCGGGACTAGTAATACTCTATGAGCAGTTCTTC. Translated, it gives CAWSAGLVILYEQFF.

DNA for the CDR3: TGCAGCGTTGCGGGGGCTCGGGATCAGCCCCAGCATTTT. Its translation: CSVAGARDQPQHF. The V gene is TRBV29-1, the J gene TRBJ1-5; perhaps TRBD1 as D (6 bases). The CDR3 spans 13 residues. Per the germline V gene, CDR1 is SQVTM and CDR2 is ANQGSEA. V was clipped by 4 bases and J by 5 bases, with 12 bases between them.

The chain uses TRBV25-1 and TRBJ2-7; D unresolved. The V and J ends lost 9 bases and 0 bases respectively, with 6 bases between them. Germline loops: CDR1 MGHDK, CDR2 SYGVNS. The CDR3 runs 11 residues. CDR3 in DNA: TGTGCCAGTAGGGCCTCCTACGAGCAGTACTTC. It specifies CASRASYEQYF.